These T cell receptor beta chains were read from a single sample in a study of blood T cell repertoires in COVID-19. Libraries were prepared by immunoSEQ multiplex PCR; TCRdb keeps only in-frame clonotypes and omits some of them. The profile covers more than 150,000 clones, with roughly 84% appearing a single time and 14% taken by the ten largest. Sequencing was done on a sample of peripheral blood. All receptors derive from a man aged 18 to 29 with active or convalescent COVID-19. Both conserved end residues are part of each CDR3. The D gene is left open where the match is weak. Only some rows state a clone size, as once, few, many or a class for expanded clones.

TRBD2 | once | TRBJ2-5 | TRBV5-5 | CASSLGERGYQETQYF | TGTGCCAGCAGCTTGGGGGAGCGGGGTTACCAAGAGACCCAGTACTTC
. | once | TRBJ1-4 | TRBV12-3/TRBV12-4 | CASSFSDEKLFF | TGTGCCAGCAGTTTCAGTGATGAAAAACTGTTTTTT
TRBD1 | . | TRBJ2-2 | TRBV19 | CASSTDRGVTGELFF | TGTGCCAGTAGTACGGACAGGGGAGTCACCGGGGAGCTGTTTTTT
TRBD2 | . | TRBJ2-5 | TRBV15 | CATSRDASGQETQYF | TGTGCCACCAGCAGAGATGCTAGCGGGCAAGAGACCCAGTACTTC
TRBD1 | . | TRBJ2-7 | TRBV3-1/TRBV3-2 | CASSRGQADSPYEQYF | TGTGCCAGCAGCCGCGGACAGGCAGACTCCCCCTACGAGCAGTACTTC
TRBD2 | . | TRBJ2-3 | TRBV27 | CASGLSGMVTDTQYF | TGTGCCAGCGGACTCAGCGGGATGGTGACAGATACGCAGTATTTT
. | . | TRBJ2-7 | TRBV7-8 | CASSLGHSYEQYF | TGTGCCAGCAGCTTAGGTCACTCCTACGAGCAGTACTTC
TRBD1 | . | TRBJ1-2 | TRBV7-9 | CASIHTQGASYGYTF | TGTGCCAGCATCCATACGCAGGGGGCTAGCTATGGCTACACCTTC
. | . | TRBJ1-3 | TRBV4-3 | CASSQGTASSGNTIYF | TGCGCCAGCAGCCAAGGGACAGCGAGCTCTGGAAACACCATATATTTT
. | once | TRBJ2-3 | TRBV7-3 | CASSLSFSTDTQYF | TGTGCCAGCAGCTTATCTTTTAGCACAGATACGCAGTATTTT
. | . | TRBJ2-7 | TRBV19 | CASSFTRDSYEQYF | TGTGCCAGTAGTTTTACCCGGGACTCCTACGAGCAGTACTTC
TRBD2 | . | TRBJ2-3 | TRBV7-9 | CASSSSSGADTQYF | TGTGCCAGCAGCTCTTCTAGCGGGGCAGATACGCAGTATTTT
. | many | TRBJ1-3 | TRBV11-2 | CASSLAPPGAGNTIYF | TGTGCCAGCAGCTTAGCACCCCCGGGAGCTGGAAACACCATATATTTT
. | . | TRBJ1-2 | TRBV5-1 | CASSLGGRDGYTF | TGCGCCAGCAGCTTGGGGGGGCGCGATGGCTACACCTTC
. | . | TRBJ2-2 | TRBV6-4 | CASRPARANTGELFF | TGTGCCAGCAGACCCGCGCGGGCGAACACCGGGGAGCTGTTTTTT
TRBD1 | few | TRBJ1-5 | TRBV10-1 | CASSLPGQGTISNQPQHF | TGCGCCAGCAGCCTACCGGGACAGGGGACGATAAGCAATCAGCCCCAGCATTTT
TRBD2 | . | TRBJ2-1 | TRBV7-9 | CASSKGLAASTDEQFF | TGTGCCAGCAGCAAGGGACTAGCGGCCTCCACCGATGAGCAGTTCTTC
TRBD2 | . | TRBJ2-1 | TRBV2 | CASSEIGALASGRASSYNEQFF | TGTGCCAGCAGTGAAATCGGAGCCCTAGCTAGCGGGAGGGCGAGTTCCTACAATGAGCAGTTCTTC
TRBD2 | . | TRBJ2-3 | TRBV23-1 | CASSQSGSGRAVDTQYF | TGCGCCAGCAGTCAATCGGGGAGCGGGAGGGCCGTAGATACGCAGTATTTT
. | . | TRBJ1-5 | TRBV28 | CASWGRAGNQPQHF | TGTGCCAGTTGGGGGAGGGCTGGCAATCAGCCCCAGCATTTT
. | . | TRBJ1-1 | TRBV6-5 | CASSTDRIKEGAFF | TGTGCCAGCAGTACCGACAGGATCAAGGAAGGAGCTTTCTTT
. | . | TRBJ1-6 | TRBV18 | CASSPYDNNSPLHF | TGTGCCAGCTCACCCTACGATAATAATTCACCCCTCCACTTT
. | . | TRBJ1-2 | TRBV6-5 | CASNQGVDGYTF | TGTGCCAGCAATCAAGGGGTCGATGGCTACACCTTC
. | . | TRBJ2-2 | TRBV2 | CASSARQDTGELFF | TGTGCCAGCAGTGCCAGACAGGACACCGGGGAGCTGTTTTTT
TRBD1 | few | TRBJ2-1 | TRBV7-3 | CASTPSGRGQEQFF | TGTGCCAGCACCCCCTCGGGCAGGGGGCAGGAGCAGTTCTTC
. | once | TRBJ2-4 | TRBV25-1 | CASSDWQVAKNIQYF | TGTGCCAGCAGTGATTGGCAGGTAGCCAAAAACATTCAGTACTTC
TRBD1 | . | TRBJ2-7 | TRBV18 | CASSPGGDRGAEQYF | TGTGCCAGCTCACCAGGGGGAGACAGGGGGGCCGAGCAGTACTTC
. | . | TRBJ1-4 | TRBV28 | CASSLWSNRATNEKLFF | TGTGCCAGCAGTTTATGGTCGAACAGGGCAACTAATGAAAAACTGTTTTTT
TRBD1 | . | TRBJ1-1 | TRBV6-4 | CASSTGAHTEAFF | TGTGCCAGCAGTACAGGGGCCCACACTGAAGCTTTCTTT
. | . | TRBJ2-3 | TRBV7-9 | CASSPTGSLGDTQYF | TGTGCCAGCAGCCCTACAGGGAGTTTGGGAGATACGCAGTATTTT
. | . | TRBJ1-5 | TRBV30 | CAWSLGTGSNQPQHF | TGTGCCTGGAGTTTAGGAACAGGGAGCAATCAGCCCCAGCATTTT
TRBD1 | . | TRBJ1-2 | TRBV25-1 | CASRRQGLGYTF | TGTGCCAGCAGACGACAGGGGCTTGGCTACACCTTC
. | . | TRBJ2-3 | TRBV2 | CASSDRKPNTDTQYF | TGTGCCAGCTCCGACAGGAAGCCGAACACAGATACGCAGTATTTT
. | . | TRBJ2-2 | TRBV11-2 | CASSLYGGNTGELFF | TGTGCCAGCAGCTTATATGGAGGGAACACCGGGGAGCTGTTTTTT
. | few | TRBJ1-2 | TRBV6-4 | CASSPTFGTRGYTF | TGTGCCAGCAGCCCGACTTTCGGGACAAGAGGCTACACCTTC
. | . | TRBJ1-1 | TRBV5-1 | CASSGLQQGNTEAFF | TGCGCCAGCAGCGGCCTTCAACAGGGGAACACTGAAGCTTTCTTT
. | . | TRBJ2-3 | TRBV27 | CASSLGQGTDTQYF | TGTGCCAGCAGTTTGGGACAAGGCACAGATACGCAGTATTTT
TRBD1 | few | TRBJ1-1 | TRBV11-2 | CASSLRDSLYTEAFF | TGTGCCAGCAGCTTGCGGGACAGCCTATACACTGAAGCTTTCTTT